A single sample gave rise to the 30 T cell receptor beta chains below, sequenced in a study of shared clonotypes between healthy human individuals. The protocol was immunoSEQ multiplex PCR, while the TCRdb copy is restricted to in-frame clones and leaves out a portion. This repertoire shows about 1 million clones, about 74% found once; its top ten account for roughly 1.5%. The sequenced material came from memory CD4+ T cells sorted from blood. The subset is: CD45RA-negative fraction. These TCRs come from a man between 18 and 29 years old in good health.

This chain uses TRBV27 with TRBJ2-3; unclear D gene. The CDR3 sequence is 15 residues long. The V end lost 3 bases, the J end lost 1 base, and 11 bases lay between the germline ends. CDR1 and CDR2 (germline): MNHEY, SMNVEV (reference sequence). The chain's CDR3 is CASSFQSWGTDTQYF. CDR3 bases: TGTGCCAGCAGTTTCCAGAGTTGGGGCACAGATACGCAGTATTTT.

CDR3 amino acids: CASSADSVNTEAFF. CDR3 sequence (DNA): TGTGCCAGCAGCGCTGACAGCGTGAACACTGAAGCTTTCTTT. V usage is TRBV7-2 and J usage is TRBJ1-1, with D maybe TRBD1 (5 bases). The CDR3 consists of 14 residues. V lost 5 bases to trimming and J lost 0 bases, with 10 bases between them. In germline, CDR1 is SGHTA, CDR2 FQGNSA.

CDR3: CASMGRHYGYTF. The CDR3 DNA sequence: TGTGCCAGTATGGGACGGCACTATGGCTACACCTTC. The chain carries TRBV19 and TRBJ1-2; TRBD1 might be the D (5 bases). V was cut by 7 bases and J by 3 bases, with 9 bases left in between. Germline loops: CDR1 LNHDA, CDR2 SQIVND (reference sequence). The CDR3 runs 12 residues.

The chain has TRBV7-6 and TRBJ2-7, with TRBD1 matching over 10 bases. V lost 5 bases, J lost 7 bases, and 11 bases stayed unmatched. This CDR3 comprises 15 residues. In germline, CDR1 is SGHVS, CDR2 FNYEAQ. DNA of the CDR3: TGTGCCAGCAGCCCCCGGACAGGGGGTATTCGGGAGCAGTACTTC. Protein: CASSPRTGGIREQYF.

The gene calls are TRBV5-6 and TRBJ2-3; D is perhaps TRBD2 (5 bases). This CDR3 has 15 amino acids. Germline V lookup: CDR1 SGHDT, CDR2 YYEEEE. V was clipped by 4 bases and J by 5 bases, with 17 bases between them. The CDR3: CASSRQWSRGDTQYF. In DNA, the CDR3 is TGTGCCAGCAGCCGCCAGTGGAGCCGGGGAGATACGCAGTATTTT.

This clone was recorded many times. CDR3 DNA: TGTGCCAGCACCCCCACCGCCAGAGACGAGCAGTACTTC. Its protein product is CASTPTARDEQYF. V gene TRBV5-8 combines with J gene TRBJ2-7; D remains unclear. In germline, CDR1 is SGHTS, CDR2 YDEGEE. CDR3 length equals 13 residues. V shed 6 bases and J shed 5 bases, with 15 bases lying between them.

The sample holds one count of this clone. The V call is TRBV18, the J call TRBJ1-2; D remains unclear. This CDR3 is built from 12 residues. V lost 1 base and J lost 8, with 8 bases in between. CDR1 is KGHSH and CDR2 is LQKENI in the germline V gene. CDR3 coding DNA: TGTGCCAGCTCACCACAGGGAGAGGGCTACACCTTC. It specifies CASSPQGEGYTF. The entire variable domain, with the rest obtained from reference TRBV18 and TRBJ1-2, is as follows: NAGVMQNPRHLVRRRGQEARLRCSPMKGHSHVYWYRQLPEEGLKFMVYLQKENIIDESGMPKERFSAEFPKEGPSILRIQQVVRGDSAAYFCASSPQGEGYTFGSGTRLTVV.

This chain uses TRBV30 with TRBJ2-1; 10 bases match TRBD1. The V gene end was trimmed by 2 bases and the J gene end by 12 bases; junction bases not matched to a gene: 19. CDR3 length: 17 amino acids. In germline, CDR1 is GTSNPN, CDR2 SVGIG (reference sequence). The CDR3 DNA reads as TGTGCCTGGAGTTTCCGGGACAGGGGCGACCCGAGATACGGGCAGTTCTTC. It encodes CAWSFRDRGDPRYGQFF.

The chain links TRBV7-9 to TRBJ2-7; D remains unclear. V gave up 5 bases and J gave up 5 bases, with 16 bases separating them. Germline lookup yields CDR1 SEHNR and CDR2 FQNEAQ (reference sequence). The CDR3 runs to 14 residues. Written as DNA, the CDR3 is TGTGCCAGCAGCGTCGGCTCAGAGTGGAACGAGCAGTACTTC. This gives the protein CASSVGSEWNEQYF.

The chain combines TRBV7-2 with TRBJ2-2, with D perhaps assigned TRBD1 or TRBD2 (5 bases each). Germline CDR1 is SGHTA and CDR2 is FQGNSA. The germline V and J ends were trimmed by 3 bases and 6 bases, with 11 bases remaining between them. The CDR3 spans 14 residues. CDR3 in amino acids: CASSFLRDAGELFF. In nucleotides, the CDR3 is TGTGCCAGCAGCTTCCTACGGGACGCCGGGGAGCTGTTTTTT.

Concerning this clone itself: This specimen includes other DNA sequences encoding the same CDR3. CDR3 DNA: TGTGCCAGCAGCTTAGGGGGGGTAACAGATACGCAGTATTTT. This sequence encodes CASSLGGVTDTQYF. This chain joins TRBV11-2 and TRBJ2-3, with D tentatively TRBD2 (6 bases). V was trimmed by 1 base and J by 3 bases, leaving 8 bases between them. The CDR3 has 14 amino acids. Germline loops: CDR1 SGHAT, CDR2 FQNNGV.

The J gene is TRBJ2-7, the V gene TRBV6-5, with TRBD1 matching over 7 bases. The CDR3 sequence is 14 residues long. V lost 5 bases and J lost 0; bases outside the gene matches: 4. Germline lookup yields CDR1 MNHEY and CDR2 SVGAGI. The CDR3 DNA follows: TGTGCCAGCAGTCTACAGGGGAACTCCTACGAGCAGTACTTC. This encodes CASSLQGNSYEQYF.

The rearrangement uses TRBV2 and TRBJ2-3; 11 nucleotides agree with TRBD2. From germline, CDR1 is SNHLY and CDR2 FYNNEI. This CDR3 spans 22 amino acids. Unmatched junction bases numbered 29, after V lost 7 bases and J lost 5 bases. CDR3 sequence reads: CASTRRRAANTKLAGDGDTQYF. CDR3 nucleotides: TGTGCCAGCACCAGAAGGAGGGCAGCGAACACCAAACTAGCGGGAGACGGAGATACGCAGTATTTT.

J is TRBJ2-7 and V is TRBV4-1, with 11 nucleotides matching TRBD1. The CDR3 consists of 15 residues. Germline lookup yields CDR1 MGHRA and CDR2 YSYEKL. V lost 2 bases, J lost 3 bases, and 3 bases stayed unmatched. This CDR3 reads CASSQPDRGHYEQYF. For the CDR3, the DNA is TGCGCCAGCAGCCAACCGGACAGGGGGCACTACGAGCAGTACTTC.

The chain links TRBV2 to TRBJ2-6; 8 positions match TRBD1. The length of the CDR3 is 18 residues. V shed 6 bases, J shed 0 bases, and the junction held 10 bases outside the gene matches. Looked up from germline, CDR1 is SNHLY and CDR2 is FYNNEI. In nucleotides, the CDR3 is TGTGCCAGCAGCCGCGACAGGGGCCTATCCTCTGGGGCCAACGTCCTGACTTTC. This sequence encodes CASSRDRGLSSGANVLTF.

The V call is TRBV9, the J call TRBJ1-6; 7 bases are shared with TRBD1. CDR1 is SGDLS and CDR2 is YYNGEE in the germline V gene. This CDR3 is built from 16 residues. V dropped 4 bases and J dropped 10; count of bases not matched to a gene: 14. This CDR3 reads CASSTRDSISGSPLHF. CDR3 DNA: TGTGCCAGCAGCACCCGGGACAGCATATCCGGATCACCCCTCCACTTT.

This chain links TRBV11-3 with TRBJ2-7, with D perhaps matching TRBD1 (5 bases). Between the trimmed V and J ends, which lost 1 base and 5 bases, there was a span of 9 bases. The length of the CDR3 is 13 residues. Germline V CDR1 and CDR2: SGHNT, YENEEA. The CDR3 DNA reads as TGTGCCAGCAGCTTAGGGTTACAGGACGAGCAGTACTTC. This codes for CASSLGLQDEQYF.

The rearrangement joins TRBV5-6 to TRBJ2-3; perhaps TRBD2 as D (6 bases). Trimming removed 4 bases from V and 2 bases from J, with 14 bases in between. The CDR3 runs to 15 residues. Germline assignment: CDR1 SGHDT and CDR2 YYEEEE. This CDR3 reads CASSQPGLYTDTQYF. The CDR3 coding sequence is TGTGCCAGCAGCCAACCGGGACTTTACACAGATACGCAGTATTTT.

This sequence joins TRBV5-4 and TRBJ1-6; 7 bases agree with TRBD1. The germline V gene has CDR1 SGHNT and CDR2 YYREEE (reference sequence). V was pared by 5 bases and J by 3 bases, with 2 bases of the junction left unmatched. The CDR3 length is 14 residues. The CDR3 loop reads CASRTGNYNSPLHF. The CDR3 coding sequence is TGTGCCAGCAGGACAGGGAACTATAATTCACCCCTCCACTTT. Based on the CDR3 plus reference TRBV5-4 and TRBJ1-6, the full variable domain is ETGVTQSPTHLIKTRGQQVTLRCSSQSGHNTVSWYQQALGQGPQFIFQYYREEENGRGNFPPRFSGLQFPNYSSELNVNALELDDSALYLCASRTGNYNSPLHFGNGTRLTVT.

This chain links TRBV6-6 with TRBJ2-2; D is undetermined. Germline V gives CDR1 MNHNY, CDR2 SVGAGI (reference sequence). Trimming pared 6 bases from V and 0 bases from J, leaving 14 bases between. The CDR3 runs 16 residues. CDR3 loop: CASSRPLKANTGELFF. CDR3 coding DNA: TGTGCCAGCAGCCGACCCCTGAAGGCGAACACCGGGGAGCTGTTTTTT.

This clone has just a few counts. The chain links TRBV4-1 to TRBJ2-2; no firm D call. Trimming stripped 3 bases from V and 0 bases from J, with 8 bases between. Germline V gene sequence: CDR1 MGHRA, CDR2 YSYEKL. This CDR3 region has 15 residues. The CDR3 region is CASSHNLANTGELFF. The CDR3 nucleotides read TGCGCCAGCAGCCATAACTTAGCGAACACCGGGGAGCTGTTTTTT.

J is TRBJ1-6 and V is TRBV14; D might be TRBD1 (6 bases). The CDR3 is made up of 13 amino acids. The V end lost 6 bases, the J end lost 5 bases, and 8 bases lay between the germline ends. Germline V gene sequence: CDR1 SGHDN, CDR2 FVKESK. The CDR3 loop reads CASRGQHNSPLHF. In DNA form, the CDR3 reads TGTGCCAGCAGAGGACAGCATAATTCACCCCTCCACTTT.

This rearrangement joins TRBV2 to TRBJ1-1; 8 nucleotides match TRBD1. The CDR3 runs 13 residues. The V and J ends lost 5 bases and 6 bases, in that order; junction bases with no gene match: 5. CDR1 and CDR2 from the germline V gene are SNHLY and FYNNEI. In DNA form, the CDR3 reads TGTGCCAGCAGTTCCGACAGGGGAGCTGAAGCTTTCTTT. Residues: CASSSDRGAEAFF.

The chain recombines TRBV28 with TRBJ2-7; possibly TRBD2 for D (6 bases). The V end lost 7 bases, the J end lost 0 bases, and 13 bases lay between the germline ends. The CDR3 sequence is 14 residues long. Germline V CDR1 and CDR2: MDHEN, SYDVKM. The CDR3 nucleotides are TGTGCCAGCACCCAACGGAGGGCCTCCTACGAGCAGTACTTC. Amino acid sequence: CASTQRRASYEQYF.

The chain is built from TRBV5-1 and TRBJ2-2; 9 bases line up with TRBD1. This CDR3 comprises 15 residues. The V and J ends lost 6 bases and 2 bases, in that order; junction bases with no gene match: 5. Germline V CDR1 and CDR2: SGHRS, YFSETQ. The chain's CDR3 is CASTPQGANTGELFF. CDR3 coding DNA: TGCGCCAGCACTCCACAGGGGGCTAACACCGGGGAGCTGTTTTTT.

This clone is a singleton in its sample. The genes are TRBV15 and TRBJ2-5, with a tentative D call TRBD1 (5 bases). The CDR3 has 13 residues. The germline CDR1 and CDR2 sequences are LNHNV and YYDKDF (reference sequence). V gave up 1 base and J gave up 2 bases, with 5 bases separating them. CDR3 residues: CATSRGTQETQYF. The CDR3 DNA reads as TGTGCCACCAGCAGAGGGACACAAGAGACCCAGTACTTC.

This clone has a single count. CDR3 coding DNA: TGTGCCAGCAGTTTAGAGGAGACCGTAAAAGAGACCCAGTACTTC. Translating gives CASSLEETVKETQYF. The chain carries TRBV28 and TRBJ2-5; D is unclear. V dropped 2 bases and J dropped 3 bases, with 13 bases sitting between them. The germline gives CDR1 MDHEN, CDR2 SYDVKM. The CDR3 contains 15 residues.

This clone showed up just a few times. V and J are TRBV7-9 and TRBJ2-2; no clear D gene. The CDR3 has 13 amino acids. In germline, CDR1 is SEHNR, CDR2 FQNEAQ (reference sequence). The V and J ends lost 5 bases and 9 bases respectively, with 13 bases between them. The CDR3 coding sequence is TGTGCCAGCAGCCCTGGGCCTCAGCGGGAGCTGTTTTTT. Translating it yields CASSPGPQRELFF.

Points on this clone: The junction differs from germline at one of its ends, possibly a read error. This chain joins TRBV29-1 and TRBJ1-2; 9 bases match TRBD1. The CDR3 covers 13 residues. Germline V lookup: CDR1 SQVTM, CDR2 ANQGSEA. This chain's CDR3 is CSAEGQGSYGYTF. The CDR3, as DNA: TGCAGCGCTGAAGGACAGGGGAGCTATGGCTACACCTTC.

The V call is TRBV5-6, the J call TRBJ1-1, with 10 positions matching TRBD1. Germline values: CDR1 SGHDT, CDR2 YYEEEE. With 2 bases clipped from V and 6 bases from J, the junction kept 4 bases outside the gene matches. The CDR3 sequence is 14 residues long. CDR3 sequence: CASSFRQGAAEAFF. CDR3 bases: TGTGCCAGCAGCTTTCGACAGGGGGCGGCTGAAGCTTTCTTT.